This record covers a single TCR beta chain. The CDR3 has 14 amino acids. V shed 4 bases and J shed 7 bases, with 14 bases lying between them. Germline loops: CDR1 SEHNR, CDR2 FQNEAQ (reference sequence). Original data processing: Scientists estimated how many nucleated cells there were by amplifying reference gene primers. Using immunoSEQ multiplex PCR, the repertoire was profiled, and TCRdb retains in-frame clones only, with some absent. For V, J and clone size, that table is used; D and trimming come from the DNA. The data contain 120,000 or so clones, around 88% of them seen just once; the ten biggest clones take up about 5.5%. The data were taken from a study of blood T cell repertoires in COVID-19. Study-wide background: The cDNA or gDNA used as material had been derived from T cells, B-cell-depleted T cells, or PBMCs.

The source of this sequence is a man at least 80 years old with active or convalescent COVID-19. The material sequenced was peripheral blood. The V gene is TRBV7-9, the J gene TRBJ1-5; D unresolved. CDR3 sequence reads: CASSSGSGEQPQHF. The CDR3 DNA is TGTGCCAGCAGCTCTGGTAGTGGAGAACAGCCCCAGCATTTT.